The rows below give T cell receptor beta chains drawn from one sample of a study of read filtering for tumor transcriptome and immune sequencing. TCRdb ran MiXCR on the reads and lists one entry per CDR3 protein. Of fewer than 35,000 distinct CDR3 sequences detected, roughly 20% appear once; the ten largest clones hold about a sixth. Sequenced material: a population of CD138-negative cells sorted from bone marrow. These receptors originate from a donor over 35 with multiple myeloma. Both conserved end residues are part of each CDR3. A D gene is named only where the DNA matches it firmly. A row's size may be missing; if present it is once, few, many or a size class.

clone_size cdr3_length d_call j_call v_call cdr3_aa cdr3_nt
many 15 TRBD2 TRBJ2-1 TRBV6-1 CASGPLAGGGDEQFF TGTGCCAGCGGCCCGCTAGCGGGGGGAGGCGATGAGCAGTTCTTC
. 17 . TRBJ1-5 TRBV6-1 CASSEAEDSTSNQPQHF TGTGCCAGCAGTGAAGCGGAAGACAGCACGAGCAATCAGCCCCAGCATTTT
many 14 . TRBJ1-1 TRBV20-1 CSARETGLNTEAFF TGCAGTGCTAGAGAAACAGGGTTGAACACTGAAGCTTTCTTT
. 14 TRBD1 TRBJ1-1 TRBV15 CATGVRDRGTEVFF TGTGCCACCGGCGTCCGGGACAGGGGCACTGAAGTTTTCTTT
many 12 . TRBJ2-3 TRBV7-9 CASTPSGDTQYF TGTGCCAGCACCCCGTCGGGCGATACGCAGTATTTT
medium-sized 17 TRBD2 TRBJ2-5 TRBV4-1 CASSQDPPTSGQETQYF TGCGCCAGCAGCCAAGATCCTCCGACTAGCGGACAAGAGACCCAGTACTTC
many 15 . TRBJ2-5 TRBV12-3/TRBV12-4 CASSSRVRDQETQYF TGTGCCAGCAGTTCAAGGGTGAGGGACCAAGAGACCCAGTACTTC
many 14 . TRBJ2-4 TRBV7-9 CASSLAPVGVIQYF TGTGCCAGCAGCTTAGCCCCGGTGGGGGTCATTCAGTACTTC
many 11 . TRBJ1-2 TRBV29-1 CSVAPYGGYTF TGCAGCGTTGCTCCATACGGGGGCTACACCTTC
. 17 TRBD2 TRBJ2-3 TRBV7-9 CASSPLVAGGVTDTQCF TGTGCCAGCAGCCCTTTGGTAGCGGGAGGGGTTACAGATACGCAGTGTTTT
. 17 . TRBJ1-2 TRBV12-3/TRBV12-4 CASSLDPLDRHLYGYAF TGTGCCAGCAGTTTAGACCCCCTCGACAGGCATCTCTATGGCTACGCCTTC
many 15 . TRBJ1-4 TRBV5-1 CASSSLRATNEKLFF TGCGCCAGCAGCTCCCTCAGGGCAACTAATGAAAAACTGTTTTTT
. 13 . TRBJ2-2 TRBV12-3/TRBV12-4 CDSSLNDAGKLFF TGTGACAGTAGTTTAAACGACGCCGGGAAGCTGTTTTTT
. 16 . TRBJ1-4 TRBV24-1 CATSDGGIATNEKLFF TGTGCCACCAGTGATGGGGGTATTGCAACTAATGAAAAACTGTTTTTT
few 16 TRBD2 TRBJ2-1 TRBV24-1 CANSDFTAGAWNEQFF TGTGCCAACAGTGATTTTACAGCGGGAGCATGGAATGAGCAGTTCTTC
many 12 . TRBJ2-5 TRBV29-1 CSAKSGVETQYF TGCAGCGCCAAGTCAGGGGTCGAGACCCAGTACTTC
many 15 . TRBJ2-7 TRBV28 CASSSPVAGRDEQYF TGTGCCAGCAGTTCTCCCGTGGCAGGAAGGGACGAGCAGTACTTC
many 15 TRBD2 TRBJ2-1 TRBV7-8 CASSQWTSGNNEQFF TGTGCCAGCAGCCAATGGACTAGCGGGAACAATGAGCAGTTCTTC
. 18 TRBD2 TRBJ2-7 TRBV30 CAWSAGAGLAGFSHEQYF TGTGCCTGGAGTGCAGGAGCGGGACTAGCGGGTTTCTCCCACGAGCAGTACTTC
many 12 . TRBJ1-1 TRBV29-1 CSVERTPGEAFF TGCAGCGTTGAAAGGACCCCGGGGGAAGCTTTCTTT
few 17 TRBD2 TRBJ2-3 TRBV19 CASSIGPGLVSTDTQYF TGTGCCAGTAGTATCGGACCCGGACTAGTCAGCACAGATACGCAGTATTTT
once 14 . TRBJ2-2 TRBV7-3 CASSLRPAAGELLF TGTGCCAGCAGCCTGAGACCAGCGGCCGGGGAGCTGCTTTTT
many 14 . TRBJ2-7 TRBV12-3/TRBV12-4 CASSPSGSSYEQYF TGTGCCAGCAGTCCATCAGGGTCTTCCTACGAGCAGTACTTC
. 13 . TRBJ2-7 TRBV7-9 CASSLANGEEQYF TGTGCCAGCAGTTTAGCGAATGGGGAAGAGCAGTACTTC
many 14 . TRBJ2-2 TRBV27 CASSYRQSTGELFF TGTGCCAGCAGTTATAGACAGTCCACCGGGGAGCTGTTTTTT
many 16 TRBD2 TRBJ2-5 TRBV7-6 CASSPRTSGGPGTQYF TGTGCCAGCAGCCCTAGGACTAGCGGGGGGCCCGGGACCCAGTACTTC
many 13 . TRBJ2-1 TRBV7-7 CASSQGQNNEQFF TGTGCTAGCAGCCAAGGCCAAAACAATGAGCAGTTCTTC
many 14 TRBD2 TRBJ2-3 TRBV5-1 CASSSGTTTDTQYF TGCGCCAGCAGCTCCGGGACTACGACAGATACGCAGTATTTT
many 13 TRBD1 TRBJ1-4 TRBV28 CASSRHTGAKLFF TGTGCCAGCAGCCGCCACACAGGGGCCAAACTGTTTTTT
medium-sized 13 . TRBJ2-7 TRBV20-1 CSASVPGPYEQYF TGCAGTGCTAGCGTTCCAGGCCCCTACGAGCAGTACTTC
many 12 . TRBJ1-5 TRBV20-1 CNRGREVQPQHF TGCAATCGCGGGAGGGAAGTTCAGCCCCAGCATTTT
. 18 TRBD2 TRBJ2-5 TRBV7-8 CASSRGTSGRARGETQYF TGTGCCAGCAGCAGAGGGACTAGCGGGAGGGCGCGCGGAGAGACCCAGTACTTC
. 14 TRBD1 TRBJ2-7 TRBV5-1 CASSLAPSGGEQYF TGCGCCAGCAGCTTGGCCCCCTCAGGGGGAGAGCAGTACTTC
many 14 . TRBJ2-7 TRBV19 CASSIQGSSYEQYF TGTGCCAGTAGTATCCAGGGAAGCTCCTACGAGCAGTACTTC
. 17 . TRBJ1-1 TRBV19 CACSIVYQGWSGTEAFF TGTGCCTGTAGTATCGTGTATCAGGGGTGGTCGGGGACTGAAGCTTTCTTT
many 15 . TRBJ1-3 TRBV12-3/TRBV12-4 CASSLAPSGANTIYF TGTGCCAGCAGTTTAGCCCCCTCAGGGGCAAACACCATATATTTT
. 14 TRBD1 TRBJ1-4 TRBV12-3/TRBV12-4 CASSPGTEIEKLLF TGTGCCAGCAGCCCCGGGACAGAGATTGAGAAACTGTTGTTT
medium-sized 14 TRBD2 TRBJ2-1 TRBV2 CASRPLAGYNEQFF TGTGCCAGCAGGCCCCTAGCGGGTTACAATGAGCAGTTCTTC
. 14 TRBD1 TRBJ1-5 TRBV20-1 CSAKQGAGTDAQHF TGCAGTGCGAAACAGGGGGCGGGCACAGATGCGCAGCATTTT
many 12 . TRBJ1-1 TRBV20-1 CSAASGGTEAFF TGCAGTGCTGCCTCTGGGGGCACTGAAGCTTTCTTT
many 16 TRBD1 TRBJ1-2 TRBV6-1 CASRGIEGQGYYGYTF TGTGCCAGCAGGGGGATAGAAGGACAGGGTTACTATGGCTACACCTTC
. 15 . TRBJ1-1 TRBV9 CASSVVWQGNAEASF TGTGCCAGCAGCGTAGTGTGGCAGGGGAACGCTGAAGCTTCCTTT
. 15 . TRBJ1-1 TRBV9 CASSAGPVTSTEAFF TGTGCCAGCAGCGCCGGCCCAGTGACGAGCACTGAAGCTTTCTTT
many 12 . TRBJ2-7 TRBV7-6 CASSLVVGEQYF TGTGCCAGCAGCTTAGTTGTGGGTGAGCAGTACTTC
few 13 . TRBJ2-7 TRBV7-3 CASSSLGGHEQYF TGTGCCAGCAGCTCTCTCGGGGGTCACGAGCAGTACTTC
many 13 . TRBJ2-5 TRBV11-2 CASSLGLAETQYF TGTGCCAGCAGCTTAGGCCTAGCGGAGACCCAGTACTTC
many 14 . TRBJ2-7 TRBV29-1 CSVEVFLDSYEQYF TGCAGCGTTGAAGTCTTCCTAGACTCCTACGAGCAGTACTTC
many 15 . TRBJ2-3 TRBV4-2 CASSQDGGGTDTQYF TGTGCCAGCAGCCAAGATGGGGGAGGCACAGATACGCAGTATTTT
many 12 . TRBJ2-7 TRBV30 CAWSPGPYEQYF TGTGCCTGGAGTCCGGGACCTTACGAGCAGTACTTC